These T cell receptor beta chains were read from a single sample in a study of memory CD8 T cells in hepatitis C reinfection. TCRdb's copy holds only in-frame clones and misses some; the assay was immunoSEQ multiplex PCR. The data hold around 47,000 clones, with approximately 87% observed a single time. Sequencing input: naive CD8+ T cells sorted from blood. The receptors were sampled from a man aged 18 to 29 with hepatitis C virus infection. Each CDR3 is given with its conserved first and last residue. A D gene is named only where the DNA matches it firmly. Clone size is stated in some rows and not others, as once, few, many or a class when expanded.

CASSLGGNYGYTF | TGTGCCAGCAGTTTAGGGGGCAACTATGGCTACACCTTC | TRBJ1-2 | TRBV27 | - | - | 13
CASSHVGQGRTGELFF | TGTGCCAGCAGCCATGTCGGACAGGGACGTACCGGGGAGCTGTTTTTT | TRBJ2-2 | TRBV11-3 | TRBD1 | - | 16
CASSPGLAGDQETQYF | TGCGCCAGCAGCCCCGGACTAGCGGGAGACCAAGAGACCCAGTACTTC | TRBJ2-5 | TRBV5-1 | TRBD2 | - | 16
CASMGTGASGGYTF | TGTGCCAGCATGGGGACAGGGGCAAGTGGTGGCTACACCTTC | TRBJ1-2 | TRBV6-5 | TRBD1 | - | 14
CASSLGATYQETQYF | TGTGCCAGCAGTTTAGGGGCTACATACCAAGAGACCCAGTACTTC | TRBJ2-5 | TRBV28 | - | - | 15
CASSLQGGNTIYF | TGTGCCAGCAGCTTGCAGGGCGGAAACACCATATATTTT | TRBJ1-3 | TRBV5-5 | - | - | 13
CAISDGGQGAPLNYGYTF | TGTGCCATCAGTGATGGGGGACAGGGCGCGCCCCTTAACTATGGCTACACCTTC | TRBJ1-2 | TRBV10-3 | TRBD1 | - | 18
CASSLGLAGFSSYEQYF | TGTGCCAGCAGCTTGGGCCTAGCGGGCTTTAGCTCCTACGAGCAGTACTTC | TRBJ2-7 | TRBV5-6 | TRBD2 | - | 17
CASSTGGTHSTDTQYF | TGTGCCAGCAGTACCGGGGGGACCCATAGCACAGATACGCAGTATTTT | TRBJ2-3 | TRBV27 | TRBD2 | - | 16
CASRSPGTDYGYTF | TGTGCCAGCAGATCGCCCGGGACAGATTATGGCTACACCTTC | TRBJ1-2 | TRBV6-5 | TRBD1 | - | 14
CASSIAGGPNEQYF | TGTGCCAGTAGTATAGCGGGAGGGCCCAACGAGCAGTACTTC | TRBJ2-7 | TRBV19 | TRBD2 | - | 14
CASGTGGPNGELFF | TGTGCCAGCGGTACTGGGGGCCCCAACGGGGAGCTGTTTTTT | TRBJ2-2 | TRBV28 | - | - | 14
CASSEASGSYNEQFF | TGTGCCAGCAGTGAAGCTAGCGGGAGTTACAATGAGCAGTTCTTC | TRBJ2-1 | TRBV6-1 | TRBD2 | - | 15
CASSPRLAESTDTQYF | TGTGCCAGCAGTCCCCGACTAGCGGAGAGCACAGATACGCAGTATTTT | TRBJ2-3 | TRBV28 | TRBD2 | - | 16
CASSYSGENTEAFF | TGTGCCAGCAGTTACTCCGGGGAAAACACTGAAGCTTTCTTT | TRBJ1-1 | TRBV6-5 | - | - | 14
CSVVGQGAGEQYF | TGCAGCGTTGTAGGCCAGGGGGCTGGCGAGCAGTACTTC | TRBJ2-7 | TRBV29-1 | TRBD1 | - | 13
CASTDSGMTYEQYF | TGTGCCAGCACCGATAGCGGGATGACCTACGAGCAGTACTTC | TRBJ2-7 | TRBV28 | TRBD2 | - | 14
CASTLGLAGGINEQFF | TGTGCCAGCACCTTGGGACTAGCGGGAGGAATCAATGAGCAGTTCTTC | TRBJ2-1 | TRBV6-6 | TRBD2 | once | 16
CASSSSGLAGVVAGELFF | TGCGCCAGCAGCTCTTCGGGACTAGCGGGAGTTGTTGCCGGGGAGCTGTTTTTT | TRBJ2-2 | TRBV4-1 | TRBD2 | - | 18
CASSLSGVREQFF | TGTGCCAGCAGTTTATCAGGGGTAAGGGAGCAGTTCTTC | TRBJ2-1 | TRBV27 | - | - | 13
CASSQDSTGELFF | TGTGCCAGCAGCCAGGACAGCACCGGGGAGCTGTTTTTT | TRBJ2-2 | TRBV7-9 | - | once | 13
CASSPSGNTEAFF | TGTGCCAGCTCACCATCAGGGAACACTGAAGCTTTCTTT | TRBJ1-1 | TRBV18 | - | - | 13
CASGQGAYSYNEQFF | TGTGCCAGTGGACAGGGGGCCTATTCCTACAATGAGCAGTTCTTC | TRBJ2-1 | TRBV19 | TRBD1 | - | 15
CASSLSPGGVLAFF | TGTGCCAGCAGTTTAAGTCCGGGCGGGGTCTTGGCTTTCTTT | TRBJ1-1 | TRBV27 | - | - | 14
CASSPGTYEQYF | TGTGCCAGCAGCCCCGGGACCTACGAGCAGTACTTC | TRBJ2-7 | TRBV7-8 | - | - | 12
CASSFRDFRVF | TGTGCCAGTAGCTTCCGGGACTTTCGGGTCTTC | TRBJ2-1 | TRBV19 | - | - | 11
CATEKRDKYGYTF | TGTGCCACAGAGAAAAGGGACAAGTATGGCTACACCTTC | TRBJ1-2 | TRBV30 | - | - | 13
CASSLGGRAFEQYF | TGTGCCAGCAGCTTAGGCGGGAGGGCCTTCGAGCAGTACTTC | TRBJ2-7 | TRBV7-9 | TRBD2 | - | 14
CASSPPGEETQYF | TGTGCCAGCAGCCCGCCCGGGGAAGAGACCCAGTACTTC | TRBJ2-5 | TRBV7-9 | - | - | 13
CASSVGVVDGGSTDTQYF | TGTGCCAGCAGCGTAGGGGTGGTGGATGGAGGGAGCACAGATACGCAGTATTTT | TRBJ2-3 | TRBV9 | - | - | 18
CASSQSGDTQYF | TGTGCCAGCAGCCAGAGCGGAGATACGCAGTATTTT | TRBJ2-3 | TRBV9 | - | - | 12
CASSFGGNYGYTF | TGTGCCAGCAGCTTCGGGGGGAACTATGGCTACACCTTC | TRBJ1-2 | TRBV11-2 | - | - | 13
CASSEEAGGTEAFF | TGTGCCAGCAGTGAAGAGGCGGGGGGGACTGAAGCTTTCTTT | TRBJ1-1 | TRBV6-1 | - | - | 14
CASSQDGTGGGGELFF | TGCGCCAGCAGCCAAGATGGGACAGGGGGGGGCGGGGAGCTGTTTTTT | TRBJ2-2 | TRBV4-3 | TRBD1 | - | 16
CASSLGGSTYEQYF | TGTGCCAGCAGTTTGGGCGGGAGCACCTACGAGCAGTACTTC | TRBJ2-7 | TRBV27 | TRBD2 | - | 14
CASSLEQGHTDTQYF | TGTGCCAGCTCACTAGAACAGGGGCACACAGATACGCAGTATTTT | TRBJ2-3 | TRBV18 | TRBD1 | - | 15
CASSPSGGVTEAFF | TGTGCCAGCAGCCCTAGCGGGGGGGTCACTGAAGCTTTCTTT | TRBJ1-1 | TRBV6-6 | - | - | 14
CASRIGLAGEYEQYF | TGTGCCAGCAGAATTGGACTAGCGGGAGAGTACGAGCAGTACTTC | TRBJ2-7 | TRBV6-6 | TRBD2 | - | 15
CASTQGPNQPQHF | TGTGCCAGTACACAGGGCCCTAATCAGCCCCAGCATTTT | TRBJ1-5 | TRBV19 | - | - | 13
CASSITGGSNQPQHF | TGTGCCAGTAGTATCACAGGGGGGAGCAATCAGCCCCAGCATTTT | TRBJ1-5 | TRBV19 | TRBD1 | - | 15
CASSLTWGGLVNEETQYF | TGTGCCAGCAGCTTAACATGGGGAGGACTAGTCAACGAGGAGACCCAGTACTTC | TRBJ2-5 | TRBV7-9 | TRBD2 | - | 18
CASTPDPGGQGNEQFF | TGTGCCAGCACCCCTGACCCGGGAGGGCAGGGCAATGAGCAGTTCTTC | TRBJ2-1 | TRBV4-2 | TRBD2 | - | 16
CASSEGGARDYGYTF | TGTGCCAGCAGCGAGGGGGGGGCGCGTGACTATGGCTACACCTTC | TRBJ1-2 | TRBV9 | - | - | 15
CASSTTVNTEAFF | TGTGCCAGCAGCACCACAGTGAACACTGAAGCTTTCTTT | TRBJ1-1 | TRBV11-3 | - | - | 13
CAISEGLMNTEAFF | TGTGCCATCAGTGAGGGGCTTATGAACACTGAAGCTTTCTTT | TRBJ1-1 | TRBV10-3 | - | few | 14
CASSTAGHNEQFF | TGTGCCAGTAGTACAGCGGGCCACAATGAGCAGTTCTTC | TRBJ2-1 | TRBV19 | - | - | 13
CATRFQEHSNQPQHF | TGTGCCACCCGATTTCAGGAACATAGCAATCAGCCCCAGCATTTT | TRBJ1-5 | TRBV15 | - | - | 15
CSVEVGAGATEAFF | TGCAGCGTTGAAGTGGGGGCTGGTGCCACTGAAGCTTTCTTT | TRBJ1-1 | TRBV29-1 | - | - | 14
CATSRGAGGYQETQYF | TGTGCCACCAGCAGAGGGGCAGGGGGCTACCAAGAGACCCAGTACTTC | TRBJ2-5 | TRBV15 | TRBD1 | few | 16
CASSPGSTGNTIYF | TGTGCCAGCAGCCCCGGGAGTACTGGAAACACCATATATTTT | TRBJ1-3 | TRBV7-9 | - | - | 14